These 29 T cell receptor beta chains came from one sample sequenced in a study of blood T cell repertoires in COVID-19. Some clones are missing from TCRdb's copy, which holds only in-frame ones; the method was immunoSEQ multiplex PCR. The sample records fewer than 300,000 clones, 85% to 90% being singletons. Material: peripheral blood. These receptors were collected from a woman aged 25 to 39 with COVID-19, enrolled during active disease.

The chain combines TRBV19 with TRBJ1-4, with D tentatively TRBD1 (5 bases). V gave up 3 bases and J gave up 6 bases, with 8 bases separating them. The CDR3 contains 13 residues. CDR1 is LNHDA and CDR2 is SQIVND in the germline V gene (reference sequence). Here the CDR3 reads CASSIPRDEKLFF. CDR3 sequence (DNA): TGTGCCAGTAGTATCCCCAGGGATGAAAAACTGTTTTTT.

This rearrangement joins TRBV10-2 to TRBJ2-1, with 11 bases aligning to TRBD1. The germline gives CDR1 WSHSY, CDR2 SAAADI. The CDR3 runs to 16 residues. The trim removed 6 bases at V and 3 bases at J, leaving 7 bases unmatched. The CDR3 nucleotides read TGCGCCAGCAGGAGTTCCGGGACAGGGGGCTACAATGAGCAGTTCTTC. This encodes CASRSSGTGGYNEQFF.

The rearrangement links TRBV6-6 to TRBJ2-6, with unresolved D. Germline V gives CDR1 MNHNY, CDR2 SVGAGI (reference sequence). The CDR3 has 18 residues. The ends were cut back, 5 bases at V and 0 bases at J, with 17 bases in the middle. The DNA for the CDR3 is TGTGCCAGCAGTCCGTCCCAAAGAACATACTCTGGGGCCAACGTCCTGACTTTC. It specifies CASSPSQRTYSGANVLTF.

V is TRBV6-5 and J is TRBJ2-1, with 10 bases that match TRBD1. The CDR3 has 16 amino acids. The ends lost 2 bases at V and 6 bases at J; junction bases unmatched: 7. Germline V gives CDR1 MNHEY, CDR2 SVGAGI. The chain's CDR3 is CASSYRGTGVINEQFF. CDR3 DNA sequence: TGTGCCAGCAGTTACCGAGGGACAGGGGTGATCAATGAGCAGTTCTTC.

The gene calls are TRBV5-1 and TRBJ1-3; tentative D call: TRBD1 (6 bases). Germline V CDR1 and CDR2: SGHRS, YFSETQ. Trimming took off 5 bases at V and 0 bases at J, with 9 bases between the two ends. This CDR3 is built from 14 residues. CDR3 in DNA: TGCGCCAGCAGGAGGGGGAGCTCTGGAAACACCATATATTTT. It is translated as CASRRGSSGNTIYF.

V usage is TRBV14 and J usage is TRBJ2-2; 9 nucleotides agree with TRBD2. This CDR3 is 17 amino acids long. CDR1 and CDR2 (germline): SGHDN, FVKESK. Germline trimming cut 1 base from V and 0 bases from J; bases unmatched to any gene: 3. The CDR3 DNA sequence: TGTGCCAGCAGCCAAGGGCTAGCGGGGTCGAACACCGGGGAGCTGTTTTTT. Translation gives CASSQGLAGSNTGELFF. Together with reference TRBV14 and TRBJ2-2, the CDR3 gives the full variable domain: EAGVTQFPSHSVIEKGQTVTLRCDPISGHDNLYWYRRVMGKEIKFLLHFVKESKQDESGMPNNRFLAERTGGTYSTLKVQPAELEDSGVYFCASSQGLAGSNTGELFFGEGSRLTVL.

The V and J genes are TRBV18 and TRBJ2-5, with D maybe TRBD1 (6 bases). Germline CDR1 is KGHSH and CDR2 is LQKENI. The ends were cut back, 2 bases at V and 1 base at J, with 11 bases in the middle. The CDR3 loop spans 15 amino acids. The CDR3 spells CASSPDRPVQETQYF. The CDR3 bases are TGTGCCAGCTCACCAGACAGGCCGGTCCAAGAGACCCAGTACTTC. The entire variable domain, with the rest obtained from reference TRBV18 and TRBJ2-5, is as follows: NAGVMQNPRHLVRRRGQEARLRCSPMKGHSHVYWYRQLPEEGLKFMVYLQKENIIDESGMPKERFSAEFPKEGPSILRIQQVVRGDSAAYFCASSPDRPVQETQYFGPGTRLLVL.

The chain combines TRBV5-4 with TRBJ2-7; TRBD1 agrees at 9 bases. V was pared by 4 bases and J by 6 bases, with 5 bases of the junction left unmatched. CDR1 and CDR2 (germline): SGHNT, YYREEE (reference sequence). The CDR3 has 13 amino acids. The CDR3 here is CASSRDRVGEQYF. DNA for the CDR3: TGTGCCAGCAGCCGGGACAGGGTAGGCGAGCAGTACTTC.

J is TRBJ2-3 and V is TRBV5-1; D may be TRBD1 (5 bases). V lost 1 base, J lost 5 bases, and 11 bases lay in between. The CDR3 covers 14 residues. Germline CDR1 is SGHRS and CDR2 is YFSETQ. The CDR3 bases are TGCGCCAGCAGCTTGAAGGGGCCAAGAGATACGCAGTATTTT. As protein: CASSLKGPRDTQYF.

The chain carries TRBV28 and TRBJ2-7; D not resolved. V gave up 3 bases and J gave up 2 bases, with 14 bases separating them. Germline V CDR1 and CDR2: MDHEN, SYDVKM. This CDR3 spans 15 amino acids. This chain's CDR3 is CASSFISVFPYEQYF. CDR3 DNA: TGTGCCAGCAGTTTTATCAGCGTTTTTCCCTACGAGCAGTACTTC.

The J gene is TRBJ1-6, the V gene TRBV28; D possibly corresponds to TRBD1 (6 bases). The V end lost 6 bases, the J end lost 9 bases, and 15 bases lay between the germline ends. The CDR3 is 14 residues long. In germline, CDR1 is MDHEN, CDR2 SYDVKM. The CDR3 is CASSLRGSGSPLHF. The CDR3 DNA reads TGTGCCAGCAGCTTAAGGGGGTCGGGTTCACCCCTCCACTTT.

J is TRBJ2-1 and V is TRBV14; TRBD2 might be the D (5 bases). Trimming pared 4 bases from V and 8 bases from J, leaving 12 bases between. There are 13 residues in the CDR3. Germline CDR1 SGHDN, CDR2 FVKESK. The CDR3 loop is CASSPLGVDEQFF. DNA of the CDR3: TGTGCCAGCAGCCCCCTCGGGGTGGATGAGCAGTTCTTC.

The chain recombines TRBV5-1 with TRBJ2-5, with D hard to call. With 4 bases removed from V and 5 bases from J, the gap between germline ends came to 15 bases. The CDR3 is made up of 14 amino acids. The germline CDR1 and CDR2 sequences are SGHRS and YFSETQ. The CDR3: CASSATSSSETQYF. DNA of the CDR3: TGCGCCAGCAGCGCGACAAGTTCGTCGGAGACCCAGTACTTC.

The chain links TRBV6-1 to TRBJ1-5; D is possibly TRBD1 (6 bases). V was shortened by 1 base and J by 7 bases, with 14 bases between the two germline ends. CDR3 length equals 15 residues. Germline V gives CDR1 MNHNS, CDR2 SASEGT. CDR3 nucleotides: TGTGCCAGCAGTGAAGAGGGGGGGTGGGGGCAGCCCCAGCATTTT. It specifies CASSEEGGWGQPQHF.

The chain has TRBV5-4 and TRBJ2-7, with D possibly TRBD2 on 5 matching bases. V shed 2 bases and J shed 7 bases, with 7 bases lying between them. Looked up from germline, CDR1 is SGHNT and CDR2 is YYREEE (reference sequence). This CDR3 spans 11 amino acids. The CDR3 region has the DNA TGTGCCAGCAGCTTATCGGGGGAGCAGTACTTC. Amino acids: CASSLSGEQYF.

V gene TRBV12-3 or TRBV12-4 combines with J gene TRBJ2-5; D is ambiguous. V dropped 1 base and J dropped 4 bases, with 7 bases sitting between them. The CDR3 consists of 13 residues. The CDR3 DNA is TGTGCCAGCAGTTTAGAGCAGCGAGAGACCCAGTACTTC. Translating it yields CASSLEQRETQYF.

This sequence joins TRBV19 and TRBJ1-1, with D possibly matching TRBD1 (6 bases). V was pared by 5 bases and J by 11 bases, with 15 bases between. This CDR3 is built from 12 residues. Germline loops: CDR1 LNHDA, CDR2 SQIVND (reference sequence). The CDR3 coding sequence is TGTGCCAGTAGTCCCACAGGGTTAAGGGCTTTCTTT. Residues: CASSPTGLRAFF.

The gene calls are TRBV6-1 and TRBJ2-3; 11 nucleotides line up with TRBD2. This CDR3 spans 17 amino acids. The germline V gene has CDR1 MNHNS and CDR2 SASEGT. V lost 3 bases, J lost 1 base, and 6 bases stayed unmatched. CDR3: CASSEALAGGRTDTQYF. Written as DNA, the CDR3 is TGTGCCAGCAGTGAGGCCCTAGCGGGGGGACGCACAGATACGCAGTATTTT.

The rearrangement uses TRBV4-2 and TRBJ2-7; 9 bases line up with TRBD2. This CDR3 region has 18 residues. Germline V gene sequence: CDR1 LGHNA, CDR2 YNFKEQ. Trimming took 0 bases from V and 4 from J; bases not matched to a gene: 13. The CDR3 spells CASSQEGTSPNSPYEQYF. CDR3 DNA: TGTGCCAGCAGCCAAGAAGGGACTAGCCCCAACTCCCCGTACGAGCAGTACTTC.

This chain connects TRBV14 to TRBJ2-3; possibly TRBD1 for D (6 bases). V was clipped by 6 bases and J by 5 bases, with 9 bases between them. The germline CDR1 and CDR2 sequences are SGHDN and FVKESK. The CDR3 runs 12 residues. The CDR3 reads CASRRGGDTQYF. CDR3 DNA sequence: TGTGCCAGCAGAAGAGGGGGAGATACGCAGTATTTT.

The rearrangement uses TRBV3-1 (or the pseudogene TRBV3-2) and TRBJ1-1, with D perhaps matching TRBD1 (6 bases). The CDR3 length is 15 residues. V was cut by 3 bases and J by 4 bases, with 15 bases left in between. Germline CDR1 is LGHDT and CDR2 is YNNKEL (reference sequence). CDR3 DNA: TGTGCCAGCAGCCAGTACAGGGTCTCAAGCACTGAAGCTTTCTTT. Protein sequence: CASSQYRVSSTEAFF.

V usage is TRBV11-2 and J usage is TRBJ2-1; 14 bases are a match to TRBD2. CDR1 is SGHAT and CDR2 is FQNNGV in the germline V gene. The CDR3 contains 17 residues. V shed 5 bases and J 2 bases; nucleotides not matched to a gene: 5. Written as DNA, the CDR3 is TGTGCCAGCAGCCTTCGACTAGCGGGGGGGACCTACAATGAGCAGTTCTTC. It is translated as CASSLRLAGGTYNEQFF.

This sequence joins TRBV28 and TRBJ1-4; D perhaps matches TRBD1 (6 bases). Trimming took off 10 bases at V and 8 bases at J, with 14 bases between the two ends. CDR1 and CDR2 (germline): MDHEN, SYDVKM. The CDR3 runs to 12 residues. The DNA of the CDR3 is TGTGCCACCTTACAGGGATCAGAAAAACTGTTTTTT. Translation: CATLQGSEKLFF.

In its sample, this clone is medium-sized. The chain links TRBV27 to TRBJ2-7; 9 nucleotides align to TRBD2. Germline V gene data show CDR1 as MNHEY and CDR2 as SMNVEV (reference sequence). Trimming at V came to 6 bases and at J to 0 bases, leaving 9 bases not matched to a gene. The CDR3 runs 16 residues. The CDR3 sequence: CASSSPPSGDSYEQYF. DNA for the CDR3: TGTGCCAGCAGCTCACCCCCTAGCGGGGACTCCTACGAGCAGTACTTC.

This clone was found a few times. This sequence joins TRBV9 and TRBJ2-3; D not resolved. The V gene lost 0 bases and the J gene lost 2 bases, with 10 bases spanning the gap. This CDR3 is built from 15 residues. Germline CDR1 reads SGDLS; CDR2 reads YYNGEE. The CDR3 protein is CASSVAGHPTDTQYF. The CDR3 nucleotides read TGTGCCAGCAGCGTAGCGGGTCACCCCACAGATACGCAGTATTTT.

The V gene is TRBV5-1, the J gene TRBJ2-1; maybe TRBD1 (5 bases). Germline-derived CDR1 and CDR2 are SGHRS and YFSETQ. The CDR3 totals 15 residues. Between the trimmed V and J ends, which lost 0 bases and 8 bases, there was a span of 15 bases. The CDR3 bases are TGCGCCAGCAGCTTGGTGTTTCAAAGGGGCGATGAGCAGTTCTTC. Its protein product is CASSLVFQRGDEQFF.

The rearrangement uses TRBV5-4 and TRBJ2-7, with 9 bases fitting TRBD1. The germline gives CDR1 SGHNT, CDR2 YYREEE (reference sequence). J was trimmed by 4 bases and V by 3 bases; bases with no gene match: 5. This CDR3 region has 14 residues. DNA for the CDR3: TGTGCCAGCAGCTCCGGGACAGGGAGATACGAGCAGTACTTC. This codes for CASSSGTGRYEQYF.

The chain employs TRBV5-4 and TRBJ1-6; a possible D gene is TRBD1 (5 bases). V lost 4 bases, J lost 6 bases, and 14 bases lay in between. This CDR3 region has 15 residues. Germline values: CDR1 SGHNT, CDR2 YYREEE (reference sequence). CDR3 DNA sequence: TGTGCCAGCAGCGTGTGGGAGGGACTTAATTCACCCCTCCACTTT. As protein: CASSVWEGLNSPLHF.

This clone has a handful of counts. The V and J genes are TRBV27 and TRBJ2-7; tentative D call: TRBD1 (5 bases). The germline CDR1 and CDR2 sequences are MNHEY and SMNVEV (reference sequence). This CDR3 region has 16 residues. The V end lost 2 bases, the J end lost 6 bases, and 20 bases lay between the germline ends. The CDR3 protein is CASSLILTGLRSEQYF. The CDR3 DNA reads as TGTGCCAGCAGTTTAATATTAACAGGCCTCAGGAGCGAGCAGTACTTC.